This TCR beta chain was profiled in a study of tumor and adjacent non-tumor tissue in lung cancer (dated 2018 in TCRdb). General notes on the study: Of the cohort, around 12 patients had adenocarcinoma, 2 had squamous cell carcinoma and 1 had small cell lung cancer. Ages among the approximately 15 patients ranged from roughly 31 to 76 years, there were some 10 men and 5 women, and disease was at TNM stage I to III. A total of 95 million to 150 million productive TCRbeta reads were generated by sequencing, corresponding to an average of roughly 4 million reads per sample. The study compared bulk TCRbeta repertoires from lung tumor tissue and matched distant non-tumor lung tissue of over 13 lung cancer patients. For each patient, one tumor sample and one normal lung sample were taken, giving around 31 paired specimens that underwent TCRbeta CDR3 sequencing. Here is what the overall study found, with its caveats: Tumor tissue showed significantly greater TCR diversity (inverse Simpson) than normal lung tissue (around 450 vs 150, P = 0.0075, Mann-Whitney U test). TCR diversity was significantly higher in younger patients, and greater tumor TCR diversity was associated with shorter overall survival and shorter disease-free survival. The top 100 clones accounted for a significantly larger cumulative portion of the repertoire in normal lung than in tumor tissue. Neither the sequencing platform nor unique molecular identifiers are named or mentioned anywhere in the methods. The cohort had only about 14 patients, and the authors noted that larger samples and more detailed clinical data are needed. Because peripheral blood was not sequenced, the blood TCRbeta repertoires of the lung cancer patients in the study went unexamined.

RNA was isolated from bulk, unsorted tissue, and RNA quality was assessed with a NanoDrop ND-1000 and an Agilent 2100. All donors had newly diagnosed lung cancer, had not received prior chemotherapy, and were admitted for thoracic surgery in China between August and November 2014. Anyone who had undergone radiotherapy or chemotherapy before, or who had another cancer at the same time, was left out of the study. Pieces of surgical tissue measuring about 1-2.1 cm3 were kept in RNAlater solution and held at -80 degrees C until needed. The germline V gene (reference sequence) supplies CDR1 DFQATT and CDR2 SNEGSKA. The CDR3 has 17 amino acids, counting the end cysteine and phenylalanine. Of the read, only the CDR3 DNA is kept; its 51 bases are in frame from base 1. The V and J ends are trimmed by 3 bases and 0 bases, leaving 15 bases between them. Libraries came from multiplex PCR. TCRdb records Illumina HiSeq 2500 as the sequencer. TCRbeta libraries were built by three rounds of nested PCR using primers (Table S4), following protocols modified from ARM-PCR. Before sequencing, PCR products in the 200-500 bp range were cut out of the gel and cleaned up using the QIAquick gel extraction kit. Regarding the original processing steps: Trimmomatic was used to clean the reads, FLASH was used to merge the reads into complete CDR3 sequences, and MiTCR was used to assign the reads to V(D)J germline segments. Clonal diversity was computed as the inverse Simpson's index with VDJtools. In-frame sequences without a premature stop codon were defined as productive reads. TCRdb cleaned the public reads at Q25 with fastp, built clones with MiXCR and kept in-frame beta chains. Rows with a matching CDR3 protein are joined into one entry that keeps the most common DNA and genes. These V and J calls derive from TCRdb rather than the authors' analysis. Recorded for this sample are about 120,000 distinct CDR3 sequences; 66% of them occurred a single time. Around 13% of the sample comes from the top ten.

This clonotype was observed at least ten times. Its antigen has not been determined. No much larger clone exists at a distance of one base, and base qualities are not known. Sequenced input: lung tumor tissue. This TCR derives from a man aged 25 to 45 with non-small cell lung cancer. The V and J segments used are TRBV20-1 and TRBJ2-6; no D segment can be confidently identified. The sequence in DNA is TGCAGTGCTAGGGTGCACCTAGAACTCTCTGGGGCCAACGTCCTGACTTTC. Translation gives CSARVHLELSGANVLTF.